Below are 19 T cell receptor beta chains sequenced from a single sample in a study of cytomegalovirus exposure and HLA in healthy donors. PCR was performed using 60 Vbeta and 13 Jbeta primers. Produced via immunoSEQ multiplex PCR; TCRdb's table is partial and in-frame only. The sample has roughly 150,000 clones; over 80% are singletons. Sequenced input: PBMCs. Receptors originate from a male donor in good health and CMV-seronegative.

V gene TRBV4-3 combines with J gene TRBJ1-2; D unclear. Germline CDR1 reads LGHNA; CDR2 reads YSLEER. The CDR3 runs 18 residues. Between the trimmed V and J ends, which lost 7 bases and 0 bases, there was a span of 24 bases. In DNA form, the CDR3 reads TGCGCCAGCACCCCAAGATATGACCCCTGGGAGGCTAACTATGGCTACACCTTC. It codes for CASTPRYDPWEANYGYTF.

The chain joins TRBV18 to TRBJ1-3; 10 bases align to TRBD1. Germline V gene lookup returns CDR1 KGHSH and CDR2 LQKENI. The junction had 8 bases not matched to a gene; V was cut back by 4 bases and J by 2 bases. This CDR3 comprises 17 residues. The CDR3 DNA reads TGTGCCAGCTCACGGACCCGGGACAGGGGACCTGGAAACACCATATATTTT. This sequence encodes CASSRTRDRGPGNTIYF.

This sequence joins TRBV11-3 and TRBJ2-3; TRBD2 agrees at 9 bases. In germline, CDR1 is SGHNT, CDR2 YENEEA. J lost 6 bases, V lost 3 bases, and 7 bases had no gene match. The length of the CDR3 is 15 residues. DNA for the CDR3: TGTGCCAGCAGCTTGGGGCGGCTAGCGGGGGATACGCAGTATTTT. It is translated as CASSLGRLAGDTQYF.

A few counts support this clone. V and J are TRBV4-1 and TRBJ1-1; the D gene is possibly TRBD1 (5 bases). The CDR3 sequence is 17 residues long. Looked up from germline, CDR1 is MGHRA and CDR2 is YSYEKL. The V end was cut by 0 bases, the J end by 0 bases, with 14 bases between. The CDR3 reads CASSQDGRTSMNTEAFF. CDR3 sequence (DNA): TGCGCCAGCAGCCAAGATGGGAGGACAAGCATGAACACTGAAGCTTTCTTT.

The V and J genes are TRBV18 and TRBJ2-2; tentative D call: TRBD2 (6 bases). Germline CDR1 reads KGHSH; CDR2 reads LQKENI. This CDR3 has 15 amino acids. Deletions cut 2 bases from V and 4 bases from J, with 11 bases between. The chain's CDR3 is CASSPFRERTGELFF. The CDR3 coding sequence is TGTGCCAGCTCACCATTCCGGGAGCGCACCGGGGAGCTGTTTTTT.

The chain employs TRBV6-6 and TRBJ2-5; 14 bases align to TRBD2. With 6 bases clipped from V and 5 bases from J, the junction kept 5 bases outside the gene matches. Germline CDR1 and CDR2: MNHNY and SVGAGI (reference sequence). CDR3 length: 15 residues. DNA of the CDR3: TGTGCCAGCAGCCCTGGACTAGCGGGGGGTGAGACCCAGTACTTC. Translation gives CASSPGLAGGETQYF.

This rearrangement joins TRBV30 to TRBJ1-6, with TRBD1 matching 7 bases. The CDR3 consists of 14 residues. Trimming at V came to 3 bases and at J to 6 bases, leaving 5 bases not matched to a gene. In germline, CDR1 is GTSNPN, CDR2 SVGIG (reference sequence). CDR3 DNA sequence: TGTGCCTGGAGGACAGGGTTGCGTAATTCACCCCTCCACTTT. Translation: CAWRTGLRNSPLHF.

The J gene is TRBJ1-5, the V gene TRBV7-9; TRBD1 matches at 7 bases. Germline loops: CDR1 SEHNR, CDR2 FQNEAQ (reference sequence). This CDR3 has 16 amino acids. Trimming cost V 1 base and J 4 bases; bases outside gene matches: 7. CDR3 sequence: CASSLVDRQNNQPQHF. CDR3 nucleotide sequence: TGTGCCAGCAGCTTAGTGGACAGGCAAAATAATCAGCCCCAGCATTTT.

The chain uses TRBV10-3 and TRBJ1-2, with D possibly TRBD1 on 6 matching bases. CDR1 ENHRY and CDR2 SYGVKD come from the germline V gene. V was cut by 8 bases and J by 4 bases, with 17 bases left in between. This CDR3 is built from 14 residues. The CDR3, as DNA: TGTGCCATCTGGGAGGGGGGCGCGGGCTATGGCTACACCTTC. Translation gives CAIWEGGAGYGYTF.

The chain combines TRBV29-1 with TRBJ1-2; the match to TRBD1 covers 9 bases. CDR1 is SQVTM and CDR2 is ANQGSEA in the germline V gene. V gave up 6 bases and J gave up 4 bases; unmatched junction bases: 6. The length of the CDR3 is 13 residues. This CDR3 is CSVLEQGAYGYTF. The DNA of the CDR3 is TGCAGCGTCTTGGAACAGGGGGCCTATGGCTACACCTTC. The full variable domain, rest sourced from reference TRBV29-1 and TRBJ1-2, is SAVISQKPSRDICQRGTSLTIQCQVDSQVTMMFWYRQQPGQSLTLIATANQGSEATYESGFVIDKFPISRPNLTFSTLTVSNMSPEDSSIYLCSVLEQGAYGYTFGSGTRLTVV.

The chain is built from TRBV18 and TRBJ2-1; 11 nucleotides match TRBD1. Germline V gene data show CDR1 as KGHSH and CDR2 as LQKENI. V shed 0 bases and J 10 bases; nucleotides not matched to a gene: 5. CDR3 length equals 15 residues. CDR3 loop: CASSPPGQGGREQFF. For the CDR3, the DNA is TGTGCCAGCTCACCACCGGGACAGGGGGGGAGGGAGCAGTTCTTC.

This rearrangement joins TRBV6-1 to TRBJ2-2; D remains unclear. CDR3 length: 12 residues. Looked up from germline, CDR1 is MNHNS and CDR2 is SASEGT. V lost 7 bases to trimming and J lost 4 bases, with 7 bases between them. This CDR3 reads CASTFSTGELFF. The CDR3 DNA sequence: TGTGCCAGCACCTTTAGCACCGGGGAGCTGTTTTTT.

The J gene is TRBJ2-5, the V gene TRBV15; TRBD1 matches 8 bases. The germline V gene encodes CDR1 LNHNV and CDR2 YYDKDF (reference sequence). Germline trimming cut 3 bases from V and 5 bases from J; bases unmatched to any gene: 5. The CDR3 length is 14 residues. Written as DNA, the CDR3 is TGTGCCACCAGCAGGGACAGGGCCGCGGAGACCCAGTACTTC. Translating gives CATSRDRAAETQYF.

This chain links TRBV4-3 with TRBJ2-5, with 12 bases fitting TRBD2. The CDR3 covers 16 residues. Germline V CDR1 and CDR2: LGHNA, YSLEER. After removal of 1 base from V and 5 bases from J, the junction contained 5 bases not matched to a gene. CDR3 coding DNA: TGCGCCAGCAGCCAAGGACTAGCGGGGGCCGGGGAGACCCAGTACTTC. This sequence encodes CASSQGLAGAGETQYF.

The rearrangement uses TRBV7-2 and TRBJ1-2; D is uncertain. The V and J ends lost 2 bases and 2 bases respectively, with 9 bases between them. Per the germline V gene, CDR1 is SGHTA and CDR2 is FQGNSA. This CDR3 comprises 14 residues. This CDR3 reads CASSLTPLNYGYTF. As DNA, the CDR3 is TGTGCCAGCAGCTTAACGCCCCTAAACTATGGCTACACCTTC.

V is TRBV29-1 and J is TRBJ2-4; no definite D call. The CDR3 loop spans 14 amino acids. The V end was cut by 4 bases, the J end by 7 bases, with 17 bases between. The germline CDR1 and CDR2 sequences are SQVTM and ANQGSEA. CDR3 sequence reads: CSVGLLKHENIQYF. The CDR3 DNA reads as TGCAGCGTTGGACTTCTAAAACACGAGAACATTCAGTACTTC.

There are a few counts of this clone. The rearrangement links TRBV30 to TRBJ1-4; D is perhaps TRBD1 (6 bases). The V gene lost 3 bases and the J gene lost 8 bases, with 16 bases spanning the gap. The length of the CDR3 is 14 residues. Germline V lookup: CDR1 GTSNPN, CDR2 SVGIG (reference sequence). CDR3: CAWSGTRVGEKLFF. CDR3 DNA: TGTGCCTGGAGCGGGACAAGGGTAGGCGAAAAACTGTTTTTT.

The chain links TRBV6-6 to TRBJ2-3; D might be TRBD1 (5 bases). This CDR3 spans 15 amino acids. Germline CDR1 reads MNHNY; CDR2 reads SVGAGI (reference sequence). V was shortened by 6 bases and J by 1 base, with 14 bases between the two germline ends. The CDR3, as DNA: TGTGCCAGCAGCCTAGGAACAGGAGGCACAGATACGCAGTATTTT. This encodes CASSLGTGGTDTQYF.

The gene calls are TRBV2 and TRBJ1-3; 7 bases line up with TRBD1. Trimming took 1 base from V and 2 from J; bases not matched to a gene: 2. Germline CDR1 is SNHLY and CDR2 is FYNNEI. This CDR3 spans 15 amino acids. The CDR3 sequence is CASSEEGTAGNTIYF. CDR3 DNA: TGTGCCAGCAGTGAAGAGGGGACAGCTGGAAACACCATATATTTT.